The 29 T cell receptor beta chains below come from one sample, sequenced in a study of T cell responses to AZD1222 COVID-19 vaccine. Sequencing was performed with immunoSEQ multiplex PCR; in TCRdb, only in-frame clones are kept and a portion is missing. The repertoire consists of tens of thousands of clones, with approximately 85% occurring once and the leading ten covering about 10%. This specimen was peripheral blood, taken 28 days after the second AZD1222 dose. All receptors derive from an adult who received the AZD1222 COVID-19 vaccine.

As concerns this clone: The sample contains more than one DNA sequence encoding this CDR3. The genes are TRBV3-1 (or the pseudogene TRBV3-2) and TRBJ2-1; D might be TRBD2 (7 bases). This CDR3 contains 15 residues. Deletions cut 2 bases from V and 5 bases from J, with 13 bases between. CDR1 and CDR2 from the germline V gene are LGHDT and YNNKEL (reference sequence). CDR3 sequence reads: CASSQLGGPNNEQFF. The DNA for the CDR3 is TGTGCCAGCAGCCAACTGGGGGGGCCAAACAATGAGCAGTTCTTC.

The chain links TRBV7-8 to TRBJ2-4; TRBD2 matches at 8 bases. V lost 2 bases, J lost 0 bases, and 9 bases stayed unmatched. The CDR3 loop spans 18 amino acids. Germline V CDR1 and CDR2: SGHVS, FQNEAQ. CDR3 bases: TGTGCCAGCAGCTTAAGTGTCGGGGGGGGCCTAGCCAAAAACATTCAGTACTTC. The encoded protein is CASSLSVGGGLAKNIQYF.

This clone came up once. The chain joins TRBV7-9 to TRBJ1-2, with 11 bases fitting TRBD1. The CDR3 sequence is 16 residues long. V lost 5 bases to trimming and J lost 4 bases; unmatched junction nucleotides: 9. Germline loops: CDR1 SEHNR, CDR2 FQNEAQ (reference sequence). The CDR3 spells CASSRTGGGSSYGYTF. CDR3 sequence (DNA): TGTGCCAGCAGCCGGACAGGGGGCGGATCATCCTATGGCTACACCTTC.

The V and J genes are TRBV2 and TRBJ2-7; D not resolved. The V and J ends lost 8 bases and 6 bases respectively, with 11 bases between them. This CDR3 has 11 residues. Per germline, CDR1 SNHLY and CDR2 FYNNEI. Here the CDR3 DNA reads TGTGCCAGCTTAAGCCGACTCGAGCAGTACTTC. This gives the protein CASLSRLEQYF.

This sequence joins TRBV11-2 and TRBJ2-7, with D uncertain. V lost 5 bases and J lost 4, with 6 bases in between. Germline assignment: CDR1 SGHAT and CDR2 FQNNGV. The CDR3 length is 11 residues. The CDR3 sequence: CASSPGYEQYF. In nucleotides, the CDR3 is TGTGCCAGCAGCCCCGGTTACGAGCAGTACTTC. The full variable domain, its missing parts supplied by reference TRBV11-2 and TRBJ2-7, is EAGVAQSPRYKIIEKRQSVAFWCNPISGHATLYWYQQILGQGPKLLIQFQNNGVVDDSQLPKDRFSAERLKGVDSTLKIQPAKLEDSAVYLCASSPGYEQYFGPGTRLTVT.

The chain recombines TRBV6-5 with TRBJ1-1, with D perhaps TRBD1 (5 bases). The CDR3 runs 15 residues. Germline values: CDR1 MNHEY, CDR2 SVGAGI. Trimming shortened V by 6 bases and J by 0 bases, and 14 bases separated the two germline ends. CDR3 sequence reads: CASRPSGGLNTEAFF. In DNA form, the CDR3 reads TGTGCCAGCAGACCCAGCGGGGGATTGAACACTGAAGCTTTCTTT.

This chain uses TRBV27 with TRBJ1-1, with TRBD1 as a possible D gene (6 bases). Germline V CDR1 and CDR2: MNHEY, SMNVEV (reference sequence). The CDR3 extends over 14 amino acids. Between the trimmed V and J ends, which lost 2 bases and 4 bases, there was a span of 11 bases. CDR3 DNA sequence: TGTGCCAGCAGTTTAGTCTCAGGGGTCACTGAAGCTTTCTTT. Protein sequence: CASSLVSGVTEAFF.

The rearrangement joins TRBV9 to TRBJ1-5, with TRBD1 matching over 7 bases. V lost 3 bases and J lost 3; bases outside the gene matches: 3. This CDR3 is 14 amino acids long. Per germline, CDR1 SGDLS and CDR2 YYNGEE. CDR3 amino acids: CASSATGNNQPQHF. The CDR3 coding sequence is TGTGCCAGCAGCGCGACAGGGAACAATCAGCCCCAGCATTTT.

The chain couples TRBV18 to TRBJ2-3; weak D call: TRBD1 (6 bases). The CDR3 sequence is 19 residues long. Germline-derived CDR1 and CDR2 are KGHSH and LQKENI. Trimming removed 3 bases from V and 0 bases from J, with 22 bases in between. CDR3 coding DNA: TGTGCCAGCTCACCTAGACCGCCACGAATACAGGGTAGCACAGATACGCAGTATTTT. Translated, it gives CASSPRPPRIQGSTDTQYF.

The rearrangement uses TRBV2 and TRBJ2-3; 10 positions match TRBD2. Trimming at V came to 8 bases and at J to 2 bases, leaving 10 bases not matched to a gene. This CDR3 has 16 amino acids. In germline, CDR1 is SNHLY, CDR2 FYNNEI. The CDR3 protein is CASPQSAGGPTDTQYF. The CDR3 bases are TGTGCCAGCCCCCAGTCAGCGGGGGGGCCCACAGATACGCAGTATTTT.

The chain recombines TRBV14 with TRBJ1-5; D ambiguous. CDR1 is SGHDN, CDR2 FVKESK, per germline. CDR3 length equals 14 residues. V lost 3 bases to trimming and J lost 6 bases, with 12 bases between them. CDR3 region: CASSQAWVFQPQHF. In DNA, the CDR3 is TGTGCCAGCAGCCAGGCGTGGGTGTTTCAGCCCCAGCATTTT.

The rearrangement links TRBV25-1 to TRBJ2-7; no firm D call. Germline loops: CDR1 MGHDK, CDR2 SYGVNS. V was shortened by 6 bases and J by 2 bases, with 11 bases between the two germline ends. This CDR3 is 13 amino acids long. The CDR3 reads CASRRSEAYEQYF. CDR3 nucleotides: TGTGCCAGCAGGAGGAGCGAGGCCTACGAGCAGTACTTC.

This CDR3 is CASSLGVNEKLFF. CDR3 coding DNA: TGTGCCAGCAGCCTCGGGGTTAATGAAAAACTGTTTTTT. The J gene is TRBJ1-4, the V gene TRBV11-2; D is uncertain. This CDR3 region has 13 residues. From germline, CDR1 is SGHAT and CDR2 FQNNGV. V was trimmed by 5 bases and J by 4 bases, leaving 8 bases between them.

The chain carries TRBV28 and TRBJ1-2; 8 bases match TRBD1. This CDR3 contains 18 residues. Germline CDR1 reads MDHEN; CDR2 reads SYDVKM. V lost 5 bases, J lost 1 base, and 15 bases stayed unmatched. The CDR3 DNA is TGTGCCAGCAGTCCGGTGGACAGGGTGCAGGTCCTTAACTATGGCTACACCTTC. It specifies CASSPVDRVQVLNYGYTF.

The chain has TRBV27 and TRBJ2-1; D gene ambiguous. CDR3 size: 15 residues. Germline assignment: CDR1 MNHEY and CDR2 SMNVEV (reference sequence). With 8 bases removed from V and 0 bases from J, the gap between germline ends came to 14 bases. The CDR3 loop is CASAPDGSSYNEQFF. The CDR3 DNA reads TGTGCCAGCGCTCCGGACGGCAGCTCCTACAATGAGCAGTTCTTC.

This clone came up a few times. As DNA, the CDR3 is TGTGCCAGCAGCTTATTCGGGACAAATTCACCCCTCCACTTT. It is translated as CASSLFGTNSPLHF. This chain uses TRBV11-3 with TRBJ1-6; D perhaps matches TRBD1 (6 bases). The V end lost 2 bases, the J end lost 7 bases, and 9 bases lay between the germline ends. Germline assignment: CDR1 SGHNT and CDR2 YENEEA. The CDR3 has 14 residues.

The rearrangement uses TRBV5-6 and TRBJ1-6; 9 bases are shared with TRBD1. The germline V gene has CDR1 SGHDT and CDR2 YYEEEE. Germline trimming cut 2 bases from V and 10 bases from J; bases unmatched to any gene: 10. The CDR3 totals 16 residues. This CDR3 is CASSFLTGGDVSPLHF. The CDR3 DNA follows: TGTGCCAGCAGCTTCCTGACAGGGGGAGATGTGTCACCCCTCCACTTT.

The V gene is TRBV30, the J gene TRBJ2-1; 9 bases are shared with TRBD2. Germline loops: CDR1 GTSNPN, CDR2 SVGIG (reference sequence). The CDR3 runs to 15 residues. V shed 1 base, J shed 3 bases, and the junction held 4 bases outside the gene matches. In DNA form, the CDR3 reads TGTGCCTGGAGTGAGCGGGGGGCCGTCTACAATGAGCAGTTCTTC. It is translated as CAWSERGAVYNEQFF.

This clone was found once. This sequence joins TRBV28 and TRBJ1-1; a weak D match, TRBD1 (5 bases). V lost 5 bases to trimming and J lost 1 base, with 11 bases between them. Germline V gene lookup returns CDR1 MDHEN and CDR2 SYDVKM. This CDR3 has 14 residues. The CDR3: CASSVQGTNTEAFF. As DNA, the CDR3 is TGTGCCAGCAGTGTCCAGGGAACGAACACTGAAGCTTTCTTT.

The chain uses TRBV19 and TRBJ1-4; perhaps TRBD1 as D (6 bases). V lost 4 bases and J lost 7, with 16 bases in between. The CDR3 extends over 15 amino acids. CDR1 LNHDA and CDR2 SQIVND come from the germline V gene (reference sequence). CDR3 region: CASSTIQGLFEKLFF. CDR3 nucleotide sequence: TGTGCCAGTAGTACGATACAGGGATTGTTTGAAAAACTGTTTTTT.

V usage is TRBV6-1 and J usage is TRBJ2-6; D perhaps matches TRBD2 (6 bases). Trimming took off 0 bases at V and 2 bases at J, with 8 bases between the two ends. The CDR3 sequence is 16 residues long. Germline V gives CDR1 MNHNS, CDR2 SASEGT. CDR3 sequence reads: CASSEASGAGANVLTF. The DNA of the CDR3 is TGTGCCAGCAGTGAAGCATCGGGGGCTGGGGCCAACGTCCTGACTTTC.

The chain carries TRBV10-3 and TRBJ1-6; no clear D. Germline assignment: CDR1 ENHRY and CDR2 SYGVKD. The CDR3 is 17 amino acids. V gave up 0 bases and J gave up 0 bases, with 9 bases separating them. The CDR3 spells CAISESYGSSYNSPLHF. CDR3 coding DNA: TGTGCCATCAGTGAGTCATACGGAAGCTCCTATAATTCACCCCTCCACTTT.

This clone was detected once. The chain has TRBV29-1 and TRBJ1-2; TRBD1 agrees at 8 bases. CDR1 is SQVTM and CDR2 is ANQGSEA in the germline V gene. J gave up 5 bases and V 6 bases, and 8 bases lay outside the gene matches. The CDR3 is made up of 13 amino acids. The CDR3 sequence is CSVQTGGEYGYTF. In DNA, the CDR3 is TGCAGCGTCCAAACAGGGGGAGAATATGGCTACACCTTC.

The chain employs TRBV19 and TRBJ2-1; D is undetermined. Trimming left V 5 bases short and J 5 bases short, with 16 bases between. Per the germline V gene, CDR1 is LNHDA and CDR2 is SQIVND (reference sequence). The CDR3 has 15 amino acids. CDR3: CASSPLSIPDNEQFF. CDR3 DNA: TGTGCCAGTAGTCCCCTCAGTATCCCCGACAATGAGCAGTTCTTC.

This sequence joins TRBV28 and TRBJ2-7; 12 bases align to TRBD2. V was clipped by 7 bases and J by 7 bases; unmatched bases: 5. The CDR3 is 13 amino acids. Per germline, CDR1 MDHEN and CDR2 SYDVKM. CDR3 protein: CASNASGGDEQYF. The CDR3 DNA sequence: TGTGCCAGCAATGCTAGCGGGGGGGATGAGCAGTACTTC.

The chain has TRBV28 and TRBJ1-2; the D gene is possibly TRBD1 (5 bases). This CDR3 contains 16 residues. Germline V CDR1 and CDR2: MDHEN, SYDVKM. Trimming removed 6 bases at V and 4 bases at J, with 21 bases between. In DNA, the CDR3 is TGTGCCAGCAGAGACAGCCTCCGGGACGTAGGCTATGGCTACACCTTC. It translates to CASRDSLRDVGYGYTF.

This chain uses TRBV19 with TRBJ1-5; 8 nucleotides line up with TRBD1. The CDR3 sequence is 14 residues long. V trimming: 9 bases; J trimming: 2 bases; junction bases outside the gene matches: 6. The germline V gene encodes CDR1 LNHDA and CDR2 SQIVND (reference sequence). The DNA for the CDR3 is TGTGCCAGCACCGGGACAGGTCGCAATCAGCCCCAGCATTTT. Amino acid sequence: CASTGTGRNQPQHF.

Only one count was recorded for this clone. The V and J genes are TRBV2 and TRBJ2-2; D unclear. The V and J ends lost 3 bases and 6 bases respectively, with 14 bases between them. This CDR3 contains 15 residues. CDR1 is SNHLY and CDR2 is FYNNEI in the germline V gene. The CDR3 protein is CASSEVAGPAGELFF. The CDR3 DNA sequence: TGTGCCAGCAGTGAGGTGGCTGGTCCCGCCGGGGAGCTGTTTTTT.

The J gene is TRBJ1-4, the V gene TRBV27; D is uncertain. Germline V gene lookup returns CDR1 MNHEY and CDR2 SMNVEV (reference sequence). Trimming removed 5 bases at V and 6 bases at J, with 19 bases between. This CDR3 is 16 amino acids long. Here the CDR3 reads CASSINLDPEHEKLFF. CDR3 DNA: TGTGCCAGCAGTATCAACCTGGACCCAGAACATGAAAAACTGTTTTTT.